The rows below give T cell receptor beta chains drawn from one sample of a study of CDR3 diversity in severe acne. MiXCR was run by TCRdb on the PCR reads, yielding one entry per CDR3 protein. This table holds approximately 80,000 distinct CDR3 sequences, around 53% found once. What was sequenced was blood. Every receptor here comes from a male donor in good health, without acne. CDR3s leave out the opening cysteine and the closing phenylalanine or tryptophan. Each record gives: J gene, CDR3 length, V gene, CDR3 protein.

TRBJ2-5,12,TRBV20-1,SARIAGGQETQY
TRBJ1-2,11,TRBV2,ASSEAAGRGYT
TRBJ2-5,12,TRBV24-1,ATSAAGGLETQY
TRBJ1-6,10,TRBV10-1,ASSENNSPLH
TRBJ1-4,13,TRBV15,ATSGWTEEDEKLF
TRBJ1-4,13,TRBV9,ASSSGQGGREKLF
TRBJ2-1,14,TRBV20-1,SARGLAGGPGNEQF
TRBJ2-1,12,TRBV27,ASNLAGGSNEQF
TRBJ2-3,11,TRBV30,AAFTSGTDTQY
TRBJ2-7,13,TRBV4-2,ASSFSGVGAAEQY
TRBJ1-2,12,TRBV7-9,ASSLSAVAYGYT
TRBJ2-5,13,TRBV11-2,ASSSIPGLAETQY
TRBJ1-2,10,TRBV6-5,ASQAFPNGYT
TRBJ1-2,13,TRBV27,ASSSEQGGSYGYT
TRBJ1-1,14,TRBV2,ASSDLGAGRNTEAF
TRBJ1-1,13,TRBV14,ASSQANPRRTEAF
TRBJ1-1,13,TRBV10-3,ASRLGGTGATEAF
TRBJ2-5,13,TRBV30,AWSPPGDVEETQY
TRBJ1-1,12,TRBV24-1,ATSDRDTNTEAF
TRBJ2-7,12,TRBV25-1,ASSADATSYEQY
TRBJ1-2,12,TRBV6-1,ASRPRTGRYGYT
TRBJ1-5,11,TRBV6-6,ASSELAEETQH
TRBJ1-4,12,TRBV9,ASSGGGINEKLF
TRBJ1-2,12,TRBV24-1,ATSDSGLPAGYT
TRBJ2-5,13,TRBV11-1,ASSGRRDSNNEQY
TRBJ2-7,11,TRBV5-1,ASRTNYDYEQY
TRBJ2-1,15,TRBV2,ASRAWGGTGGYNEQF
TRBJ2-7,11,TRBV29-1,SVGTTPNYEQY
TRBJ2-1,11,TRBV5-1,ASSLDREDEQF
TRBJ1-2,10,TRBV12-3/TRBV12-4,ASSFGTHGYT
TRBJ2-5,14,TRBV11-3,ASSSLAGTTGETQY
TRBJ2-3,13,TRBV5-1,ASSYGTGATDTQY
TRBJ2-3,13,TRBV19,ASSAVAGGPDTQY
TRBJ1-5,15,TRBV2,ASSRRAGRAGQETQH
TRBJ2-1,15,TRBV7-6,ASSLVFAGGSYNEQF
TRBJ1-6,14,TRBV2,ASSGGRAENDSPLH
TRBJ2-7,14,TRBV7-8,ASSANPGQGAYEQY
TRBJ1-1,12,TRBV6-5,ASSYMDGGTEAF
TRBJ1-4,12,TRBV5-1,ASRPRPTNEKLF
TRBJ2-7,13,TRBV7-9,ASSPWASGSYEQY
TRBJ1-2,11,TRBV6-5,ASSRDSNYGYT